This is a list of T cell receptor beta chains from one sample in a study of T-cell reconstitution after alpha-beta-depleted transplantation in children. One entry per CDR3 protein, called by TCRdb with MiXCR from the PCR reads. The sample consists of roughly 240,000 distinct CDR3 sequences, around 7.5% of them appearing once. Material: PBMCs, mostly from graft donor cells, obtained 180 days after TCRalphabeta/CD19-depleted stem cell transplant. These receptors were obtained from a male patient aged 10-17 years who had a stem cell transplant for acute lymphoblastic leukemia, so the T cells may come from the graft donor. The CDR3 runs from the conserved cysteine through the conserved F or W. A D gene is named only where the DNA matches it firmly. Clone size is given for some rows only: seen once, a few or many times, or a class if the clone is expanded.

.	TRBV6-1	TRBJ2-7	15	many	CASRPLGGGAGEQYF	TGTGCCAGCAGACCTTTGGGAGGGGGGGCAGGTGAGCAGTACTTC
.	TRBV20-1	TRBJ1-2	13	many	CSARGGGNYGYTF	TGCAGTGCTAGAGGGGGGGGAAACTATGGCTACACCTTC
.	TRBV18	TRBJ2-5	16	few	CASSPRGDAEFETQYF	TGTGCCAGCTCACCAAGGGGCGATGCGGAGTTCGAGACCCAGTACTTC
TRBD2	TRBV20-1	TRBJ2-7	13	many	CSARLAGVYEQYF	TGCAGTGCTAGACTAGCGGGAGTCTACGAGCAGTACTTC
TRBD2	TRBV7-2	TRBJ2-1	23	few	CASSTSKRGAGGRGLGSYNEQFF	TGTGCCAGCAGCACGTCAAAGCGGGGGGCAGGGGGACGGGGCCTCGGCTCCTACAATGAGCAGTTCTTC
TRBD1	TRBV12-3/TRBV12-4	TRBJ1-2	17	.	CASSLRTGGAGNYGYTF	TGTGCCAGCAGTTTACGGACAGGGGGCGCGGGGAACTATGGCTACACCTTC
.	TRBV18	TRBJ1-1	14	many	CASSPGERNTEAFF	TGTGCCAGCTCACCGGGGGAGAGGAACACTGAAGCTTTCTTT
.	TRBV4-3	TRBJ2-7	13	many	CASSQEQAYEQYF	TGCGCCAGCAGCCAAGAACAGGCCTACGAGCAGTACTTC
.	TRBV19	TRBJ1-5	14	many	CASIMTGTNQPQHF	TGTGCCAGTATTATGACAGGAACCAATCAGCCCCAGCATTTT
.	TRBV6-2/TRBV6-3	TRBJ2-2	11	many	CASSHGGELFF	TGTGCCAGCAGCCATGGGGGGGAGCTGTTTTTT
.	TRBV5-4	TRBJ2-4	14	.	CASSLAFQGNVQYF	TGTGCCAGCAGCTTGGCCTTTCAGGGTAACGTTCAGTACTTC
.	TRBV20-1	TRBJ1-2	14	many	CSARDFQRNYGYTF	TGCAGTGCTAGAGATTTCCAGAGAAACTATGGCTACACCTTC
.	TRBV7-6	TRBJ2-1	14	few	CASSIEAGANEQFF	TGTGCCAGCAGCATCGAGGCGGGGGCGAATGAGCAGTTCTTC
.	TRBV5-1	TRBJ1-3	15	many	CASSLANSAGNTIYF	TGCGCCAGCAGCTTGGCCAATTCGGCTGGAAACACCATATATTTT
TRBD2	TRBV18	TRBJ2-3	15	many	CASSPWTSGTDTQYF	TGTGCCAGCTCACCATGGACTAGCGGCACAGATACGCAGTATTTT
.	TRBV27	TRBJ2-1	15	many	CASRHKVSSYNEQFF	TGTGCCAGCAGACACAAGGTTAGCTCCTACAATGAGCAGTTCTTC
TRBD2	TRBV2	TRBJ2-3	18	few	CASTLIPGLGIVEDTQYF	TGTGCCAGCACCCTAATCCCGGGACTAGGAATAGTGGAAGATACGCAGTATTTT
TRBD2	TRBV15	TRBJ2-3	16	many	CATSRWTSGSADTQYF	TGTGCCACCAGCAGATGGACTAGCGGGAGTGCAGATACGCAGTATTTT
TRBD2	TRBV7-8	TRBJ2-1	16	many	CASSATSGGAYNEQFF	TGTGCCAGCAGCGCTACTAGCGGGGGGGCCTACAATGAGCAGTTCTTC
.	TRBV13	TRBJ2-4	15	many	CASSLEGLAKNIQYF	TGTGCCAGCAGCTTAGAAGGCTTAGCCAAAAACATTCAGTACTTC
TRBD1	TRBV7-6	TRBJ2-7	16	many	CASSLGYRGRPYEQYF	TGTGCCAGCAGCTTGGGATACAGGGGGAGGCCCTACGAGCAGTACTTC
.	TRBV7-3	TRBJ2-1	13	many	CASSLTTSREQFF	TGTGCCAGCAGCTTAACGACTAGTAGGGAGCAGTTCTTC
TRBD2	TRBV12-3/TRBV12-4	TRBJ2-3	13	many	CASREREKDTQYF	TGTGCCAGCAGGGAGCGGGAGAAAGATACGCAGTATTTT
.	TRBV7-7	TRBJ2-2	13	many	CASSWAPTGELFF	TGTGCCAGCAGCTGGGCCCCCACCGGGGAGCTGTTTTTT
.	TRBV7-8	TRBJ1-5	16	many	CASSSPQGLLNQPQHF	TGTGCCAGCAGCTCCCCCCAGGGACTTTTGAATCAGCCCCAGCATTTT
.	TRBV4-2	TRBJ2-5	13	many	CASSLRTGETQYF	TGTGCCAGCAGCCTCAGGACCGGGGAGACCCAGTACTTC
.	TRBV28	TRBJ1-1	14	many	CASLLVQGNTEAFF	TGTGCCAGCTTATTGGTCCAGGGGAACACTGAAGCTTTCTTT
.	TRBV2	TRBJ1-2	17	.	CASSPLQSPLSIDGYTF	TGTGCCAGCAGTCCCTTACAGTCCCCCCTTTCGATCGATGGCTACACCTTC
.	TRBV20-1	TRBJ2-4	21	few	CSARFVLFSPRDNEAKNIQYF	TGCAGTGCTAGATTTGTCCTTTTTAGCCCCCGGGACAACGAAGCCAAAAACATTCAGTACTTC
.	TRBV7-8	TRBJ2-5	16	few	CASSLGPGTFGETQYF	TGTGCCAGCAGCTTGGGTCCCGGGACATTCGGGGAGACCCAGTACTTC
TRBD1	TRBV10-3	TRBJ1-5	15	many	CAISDRDSPHQPQHF	TGTGCCATCAGTGACCGGGACAGCCCGCATCAGCCCCAGCATTTT
.	TRBV20-1	TRBJ2-1	13	many	CSAVANSYNEQFF	TGCAGTGCGGTGGCCAATTCCTACAATGAGCAGTTCTTC
TRBD1	TRBV5-8	TRBJ2-3	14	.	CASSLGQGNQPQYF	TGTGCCAGCAGCCTAGGACAGGGCAACCAGCCCCAGTATTTT
.	TRBV6-1	TRBJ2-7	11	many	CASSAKYEQYF	TGTGCCAGCAGTGCTAAGTACGAGCAGTACTTC
TRBD1	TRBV11-2	TRBJ1-2	15	once	CASSSRTGKDYGYTF	TGTGCCAGCAGCAGCCGGACAGGGAAGGACTATGGCTACACCTTC
.	TRBV14	TRBJ2-3	13	many	CASSQDRGDTQYF	TGTGCCAGCAGCCAGGACCGGGGAGATACGCAGTATTTT
.	TRBV7-8	TRBJ2-1	17	many	CASSLHEAGISYNEQFF	TGTGCCAGCAGCTTGCACGAGGCAGGCATCTCCTACAATGAGCAGTTCTTC
TRBD1	TRBV20-1	TRBJ2-5	15	many	CSATNQSQGEETQYF	TGCAGTGCTACCAATCAGTCACAGGGGGAAGAGACCCAGTACTTC
TRBD2	TRBV19	TRBJ2-3	15	.	CASSILAGATDTQYF	TGTGCCAGTAGTATACTAGCGGGGGCCACAGATACGCAGTATTTT
TRBD2	TRBV10-3	TRBJ2-2	17	many	CAISESGVRGGTGELFF	TGTGCCATCAGTGAGTCCGGCGTACGGGGGGGCACCGGGGAGCTGTTTTTT
.	TRBV29-1	TRBJ1-2	14	many	CSVDVTSGTRGYTF	TGCAGCGTTGACGTAACCTCAGGGACCCGGGGCTACACCTTC
TRBD1	TRBV7-2	TRBJ1-5	15	many	CASSFSRTGGQPQHF	TGTGCCAGCAGCTTTAGCCGGACAGGGGGACAGCCCCAGCATTTT
.	TRBV7-9	TRBJ2-5	12	many	CASSIIRKTQYF	TGTGCCAGCAGCATAATCAGGAAGACCCAGTACTTC
TRBD1	TRBV7-9	TRBJ2-5	15	few	CASSQFTGGRETQYF	TGTGCCAGCAGTCAGTTCACAGGGGGCAGGGAGACCCAGTACTTC
TRBD2	TRBV3-1	TRBJ2-3	20	few	CASSHYIRRSGRAITDTQYF	TGTGCCAGCAGCCACTATATCAGGCGAAGCGGGAGGGCCATTACAGATACGCAGTATTTT
.	TRBV15	TRBJ2-1	12	many	CATSWGGNEQFF	TGTGCCACCAGCTGGGGCGGAAATGAGCAGTTCTTC
.	TRBV15	TRBJ1-1	14	many	CATGEASPSTEAFF	TGTGCCACCGGTGAAGCAAGTCCAAGCACTGAAGCTTTCTTT
TRBD2	TRBV7-8	TRBJ2-7	19	.	CASSLEILAGGPGPYEQYF	TGTGCCAGCAGCTTAGAGATACTAGCGGGGGGCCCCGGACCCTACGAGCAGTACTTC
.	TRBV11-1	TRBJ1-5	18	many	CASSLFRDMGKSNQPQHF	TGTGCCAGCAGCTTGTTTCGGGACATGGGTAAGAGCAATCAGCCCCAGCATTTT
.	TRBV12-3/TRBV12-4	TRBJ2-4	16	many	CASSSGRALAKNIQYF	TGTGCCAGCAGCTCAGGAAGGGCCCTAGCCAAAAACATTCAGTACTTC
.	TRBV12-3/TRBV12-4	TRBJ2-7	14	many	CASSTRSGQRQQYF	TGTGCCAGCAGTACTCGCAGCGGGCAGAGGCAGCAGTACTTC
.	TRBV10-3	TRBJ2-3	16	many	CAISEGAGVGTDTQYF	TGTGCCATCAGCGAAGGGGCAGGGGTAGGCACAGATACGCAGTATTTT
TRBD1	TRBV24-1	TRBJ2-7	14	few	CATTGTVLTYEQYF	TGTGCCACCACCGGGACAGTTTTAACCTACGAGCAGTACTTC
TRBD2	TRBV20-1	TRBJ2-5	14	many	CSAGGLAGLETQYF	TGCAGTGCTGGGGGACTAGCGGGACTTGAGACCCAGTACTTC
TRBD2	TRBV29-1	TRBJ2-7	13	many	CSLRLAENNEQYF	TGCAGCCTCCGACTAGCGGAGAACAACGAGCAGTACTTC
.	TRBV7-9	TRBJ2-7	14	many	CASSPGGRPYEQYF	TGTGCCAGCAGCCCCGGGGGACGGCCCTACGAGCAGTACTTC
.	TRBV28	TRBJ2-1	20	many	CASSFDAQGKNRFGGGEQFF	TGTGCCAGCAGTTTTGATGCTCAGGGGAAGAACAGGTTTGGAGGGGGTGAGCAGTTCTTC
TRBD1	TRBV29-1	TRBJ2-7	11	many	CSAQQGYEQYF	TGCAGCGCCCAACAGGGGTACGAGCAGTACTTC
TRBD2	TRBV4-3	TRBJ2-1	19	many	CASSHVTSGGALVVNEQFF	TGCGCCAGCAGCCATGTGACTAGCGGGGGGGCCTTGGTGGTGAATGAGCAGTTCTTC